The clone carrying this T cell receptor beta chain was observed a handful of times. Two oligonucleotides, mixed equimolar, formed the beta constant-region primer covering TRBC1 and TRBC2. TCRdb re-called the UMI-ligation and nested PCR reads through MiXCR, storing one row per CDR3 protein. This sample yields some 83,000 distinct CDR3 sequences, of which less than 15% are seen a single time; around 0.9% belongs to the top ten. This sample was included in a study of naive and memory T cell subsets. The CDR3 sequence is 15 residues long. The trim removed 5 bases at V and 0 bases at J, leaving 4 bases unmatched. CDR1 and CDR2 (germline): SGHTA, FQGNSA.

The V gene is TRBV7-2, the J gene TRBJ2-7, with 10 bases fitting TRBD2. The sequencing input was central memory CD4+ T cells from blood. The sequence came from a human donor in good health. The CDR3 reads CASSVSGRDSYEQYF. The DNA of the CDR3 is TGTGCCAGCAGCGTGAGCGGGAGGGACTCCTACGAGCAGTACTTC.